The 31 T cell receptor beta chains given below trace back to one sample, sequenced in a study of blood T cell repertoires in COVID-19. Data came from immunoSEQ multiplex PCR; TCRdb stores just in-frame clones and leaves some out. This table has about 250,000 clones, 65% to 90% appearing once. The sample was peripheral blood. The receptors come from a man aged 50 to 59 with COVID-19, enrolled during active disease.

The chain has TRBV29-1 and TRBJ1-1; no clear D gene. The germline gives CDR1 SQVTM, CDR2 ANQGSEA. V lost 4 bases and J 0 bases, leaving 6 bases between the germline ends. The CDR3 sequence is 12 residues long. The CDR3 nucleotides read TGCAGCGTTGCGGGTGTGAACACTGAAGCTTTCTTT. Protein product: CSVAGVNTEAFF.

The V call is TRBV6-5, the J call TRBJ1-5; 7 bases agree with TRBD1. V lost 11 bases to trimming and J lost 1 base; unmatched junction nucleotides: 2. The CDR3 extends over 12 amino acids. Per the germline V gene, CDR1 is MNHEY and CDR2 is SVGAGI. The CDR3 sequence is CAEQGSNQPQHF. The CDR3 bases are TGTGCCGAACAGGGGAGCAATCAGCCCCAGCATTTT.

The rearrangement uses TRBV5-1 and TRBJ2-1; possibly TRBD1 for D (6 bases). Germline V gene sequence: CDR1 SGHRS, CDR2 YFSETQ. The CDR3 sequence is 14 residues long. The V and J ends lost 0 bases and 7 bases respectively, with 11 bases between them. This chain's CDR3 is CASSLEGVRNEQFF. The CDR3 region has the DNA TGCGCCAGCAGCTTGGAGGGGGTACGTAATGAGCAGTTCTTC.

This chain joins TRBV19 and TRBJ2-6; 7 nucleotides align to TRBD1. V was clipped by 7 bases and J by 1 base; unmatched bases: 4. From germline, CDR1 is LNHDA and CDR2 SQIVND (reference sequence). The CDR3 is made up of 15 amino acids. CDR3 region: CASTRDSSGANVLTF. CDR3 bases: TGTGCCAGTACCAGGGACAGTTCTGGGGCCAACGTCCTGACTTTC. The whole variable domain, remainder taken from reference TRBV19 and TRBJ2-6, is DGGITQSPKYLFRKEGQNVTLSCEQNLNHDAMYWYRQDPGQGLRLIYYSQIVNDFQKGDIAEGYSVSREKKESFPLTVTSAQKNPTAFYLCASTRDSSGANVLTFGAGSRLTVL.

The chain joins TRBV14 to TRBJ2-5; 7 bases agree with TRBD1. Trimming removed 4 bases from V and 0 bases from J; junction bases left unmatched: 2. Germline V gives CDR1 SGHDN, CDR2 FVKESK. CDR3 size: 14 residues. CDR3 DNA: TGTGCCAGCAGCCGAGACAGGGACCAAGAGACCCAGTACTTC. Residues: CASSRDRDQETQYF.

This rearrangement joins TRBV20-1 to TRBJ1-1, with 9 positions matching TRBD1. V lost 3 bases, J lost 3 bases, and 14 bases stayed unmatched. CDR3 length equals 17 residues. The germline CDR1 and CDR2 sequences are DFQATT and SNEGSKA (reference sequence). The CDR3 protein is CSASDTTGGFRDTEAFF. In DNA form, the CDR3 reads TGCAGTGCTAGTGATACGACAGGGGGGTTTCGGGACACTGAAGCTTTCTTT.

The chain links TRBV6-6 to TRBJ2-1; 7 bases line up with TRBD1. From germline, CDR1 is MNHNY and CDR2 SVGAGI (reference sequence). The CDR3 covers 14 residues. The junction had 12 bases not matched to a gene; V was cut back by 7 bases and J by 9 bases. CDR3 sequence reads: CASKSDRERGEQFF. CDR3 sequence (DNA): TGTGCCAGCAAAAGCGACAGGGAAAGGGGTGAGCAGTTCTTC.

The chain couples TRBV7-9 to TRBJ1-1; D gene uncertain. V lost 5 bases, J lost 1 base, and 17 bases lay in between. The CDR3 consists of 16 residues. Germline CDR1 reads SEHNR; CDR2 reads FQNEAQ (reference sequence). CDR3 protein: CASSLGGMGKNTEAFF. Here the CDR3 DNA reads TGTGCCAGCAGCCTTGGAGGGATGGGCAAGAACACTGAAGCTTTCTTT.

This clone was seen only a few times. The V gene is TRBV6-2 or TRBV6-3, the J gene TRBJ1-5; D is unclear. The CDR3 covers 15 residues. Germline loops: CDR1 MNHEY, CDR2 SVGEGT. The germline V and J ends were trimmed by 0 bases and 6 bases, with 12 bases remaining between them. In DNA form, the CDR3 reads TGTGCCAGCAGTTACTCGCTAGCGGGTGGTCAGCCCCAGCATTTT. Translation: CASSYSLAGGQPQHF.

The CDR3 spells CASRQTGQGGVSLTGANVLTF. In DNA form, the CDR3 reads TGTGCCAGCAGACAAACGGGACAGGGGGGCGTCAGTTTAACTGGGGCCAACGTCCTGACTTTC. V gene TRBV2 combines with J gene TRBJ2-6, with 11 bases fitting TRBD1. Per germline, CDR1 SNHLY and CDR2 FYNNEI. CDR3 size: 21 residues. V was pared by 6 bases and J by 2 bases, with 18 bases of the junction left unmatched.

A single count supports this clone. The chain has TRBV7-9 and TRBJ1-2, with D possibly TRBD1 on 5 matching bases. CDR3 size: 14 residues. Germline V gene data show CDR1 as SEHNR and CDR2 as FQNEAQ (reference sequence). The V and J ends lost 3 bases and 6 bases respectively, with 14 bases between them. The CDR3 sequence: CASSFFGGSNGYTF. The CDR3 coding sequence is TGTGCCAGCAGCTTTTTTGGGGGGTCAAATGGCTACACCTTC.

The chain employs TRBV9 and TRBJ2-2; TRBD1 matches 7 bases. The CDR3 spans 16 residues. CDR1 is SGDLS and CDR2 is YYNGEE in the germline V gene. V trimming: 0 bases; J trimming: 0 bases; junction bases outside the gene matches: 2. The CDR3 DNA reads TGTGCCAGCAGCGTAGTAGGGGGCCCGAACACCGGGGAGCTGTTTTTT. Protein: CASSVVGGPNTGELFF. Full variable domain (missing parts from reference TRBV9 and TRBJ2-2): DSGVTQTPKHLITATGQRVTLRCSPRSGDLSVYWYQQSLDQGLQFLIQYYNGEERAKGNILERFSAQQFPDLHSELNLSSLELGDSALYFCASSVVGGPNTGELFFGEGSRLTVL.

The table lists this clone with a few counts. The V and J genes are TRBV7-2 and TRBJ2-2; no reliable D call. CDR1 and CDR2 from the germline V gene are SGHTA and FQGNSA. V dropped 1 base and J dropped 2 bases, with 8 bases sitting between them. The CDR3 spans 15 residues. The CDR3 loop is CASSLVRVNTGELFF. The CDR3 DNA follows: TGTGCCAGCAGCTTAGTTCGGGTAAACACCGGGGAGCTGTTTTTT.

The chain joins TRBV6-5 to TRBJ1-2; D gene unclear. The CDR3 consists of 15 residues. Germline V gene data show CDR1 as MNHEY and CDR2 as SVGAGI. Trimming took off 5 bases at V and 0 bases at J, with 13 bases between the two ends. Here the CDR3 reads CASSRLAQANYGYTF. In DNA form, the CDR3 reads TGTGCCAGCAGTAGACTCGCCCAAGCTAACTATGGCTACACCTTC.

The sample holds a few counts of this clone. The chain couples TRBV2 to TRBJ1-5, with D unresolved. Germline CDR1 SNHLY, CDR2 FYNNEI. V lost 7 bases and J lost 3, with 10 bases in between. The CDR3 has 13 residues. The CDR3 DNA is TGTGCCAGCACAATAGAATTCAATCAGCCCCAGCATTTT. It translates to CASTIEFNQPQHF.

As concerns this clone: The sample carries other DNA sequences with the same CDR3. The chain recombines TRBV7-3 with TRBJ2-1; D may be TRBD1 (6 bases). From germline, CDR1 is SGHTA and CDR2 FQGTGA. V shed 2 bases and J shed 8 bases, with 13 bases lying between them. CDR3 length equals 14 residues. In DNA form, the CDR3 reads TGTGCCAGCAGCTTACGTGGGGGCAGAGATGAGCAGTTCTTC. Its translation: CASSLRGGRDEQFF.

In its sample, this clone was seen once. V usage is TRBV15 and J usage is TRBJ2-7; TRBD2 matches at 8 bases. CDR1 is LNHNV and CDR2 is YYDKDF in the germline V gene (reference sequence). CDR3 size: 13 residues. The V gene end was trimmed by 4 bases and the J gene end by 5 bases; junction bases not matched to a gene: 4. CDR3 in DNA: TGTGCCACCAGCACTAGCGGGCGAAACGAGCAGTACTTC. Translation gives CATSTSGRNEQYF. Together with reference TRBV15 and TRBJ2-7, the CDR3 gives the full variable domain: DAMVIQNPRYQVTQFGKPVTLSCSQTLNHNVMYWYQQKSSQAPKLLFHYYDKDFNNEADTPDNFQSRRPNTSFCFLDIRSPGLGDTAMYLCATSTSGRNEQYFGPGTRLTVT.

This clone has just a few counts. The chain links TRBV19 to TRBJ2-7, with TRBD1 matching 9 bases. Losses at the gene ends were 5 bases for V and 5 bases for J; bases not matched to a gene: 7. Germline V CDR1 and CDR2: LNHDA, SQIVND (reference sequence). The CDR3 length is 14 residues. The CDR3 here is CASSGQGYENEQYF. CDR3 bases: TGTGCCAGTAGTGGACAGGGGTATGAGAACGAGCAGTACTTC.

CDR3: CASSGQWHTEAFF. CDR3 DNA: TGTGCCAGCAGTGGGCAGTGGCACACTGAAGCTTTCTTT. The chain links TRBV27 to TRBJ1-1, with D unclear. Germline-derived CDR1 and CDR2 are MNHEY and SMNVEV (reference sequence). The CDR3 loop spans 13 amino acids. The germline V and J ends were trimmed by 5 bases and 3 bases, with 10 bases remaining between them.

The chain carries TRBV5-1 and TRBJ2-5; 15 nucleotides align to TRBD2. This CDR3 has 19 residues. The J segment lost 4 bases and the V segment lost 2 bases, leaving 12 bases of the junction unmatched. CDR1 and CDR2 from the germline V gene are SGHRS and YFSETQ. CDR3 amino acids: CASSLTGLAGGLFSETQYF. The CDR3 nucleotides are TGCGCCAGCAGCTTAACCGGACTAGCGGGGGGGCTTTTTTCAGAGACCCAGTACTTC.

The genes are TRBV20-1 and TRBJ1-6; a weak D match, TRBD1 (5 bases). V gave up 3 bases and J gave up 7 bases, with 16 bases separating them. Germline values: CDR1 DFQATT, CDR2 SNEGSKA (reference sequence). CDR3 length: 15 residues. Written as DNA, the CDR3 is TGCAGTGCTAGTCTTAATTCGGACAAAAATTCACCCCTCCACTTT. It translates to CSASLNSDKNSPLHF.

The rearrangement uses TRBV2 and TRBJ2-5, with 10 nucleotides matching TRBD2. With V trimmed by 8 bases and J by 4 bases, 4 bases remained unmatched. The CDR3 extends over 13 amino acids. Germline V CDR1 and CDR2: SNHLY, FYNNEI. The CDR3 loop reads CASASGGVETQYF. The CDR3, as DNA: TGTGCCAGCGCTAGCGGGGGTGTAGAGACCCAGTACTTC.

The rearrangement joins TRBV3-1 (or the pseudogene TRBV3-2) to TRBJ1-2, with D tentatively TRBD1 (6 bases). V shed 1 base and J shed 3 bases, with 12 bases lying between them. Germline V lookup: CDR1 LGHDT, CDR2 YNNKEL (reference sequence). This CDR3 comprises 15 residues. In nucleotides, the CDR3 is TGTGCCAGCAGCCAAGGACGAGGGGGGGACTATGGCTACACCTTC. It codes for CASSQGRGGDYGYTF.

The V and J genes are TRBV3-1 (or the pseudogene TRBV3-2) and TRBJ1-1, with D perhaps TRBD1 (5 bases). There are 14 residues in the CDR3. The V gene lost 3 bases and the J gene lost 8 bases, with 16 bases spanning the gap. The germline V gene has CDR1 LGHDT and CDR2 YNNKEL (reference sequence). The CDR3 nucleotides read TGTGCCAGCAGCCAGGCCGGACGGCAGGGCGAAGCTTTCTTT. The encoded protein is CASSQAGRQGEAFF.

The chain carries TRBV6-2 or TRBV6-3 and TRBJ1-2; D not resolved. The V gene lost 0 bases and the J gene lost 7 bases, with 18 bases spanning the gap. The germline CDR1 and CDR2 sequences are MNHEY and SVGEGT. This CDR3 contains 16 residues. DNA for the CDR3: TGTGCCAGCAGTTACTCCCGGCAGGCCAAGAGGGCTGGCTACACCTTC. Its protein is CASSYSRQAKRAGYTF.

The chain joins TRBV18 to TRBJ2-7; 8 positions agree with TRBD1. V shed 6 bases, J shed 3 bases, and the junction held 10 bases outside the gene matches. CDR1 and CDR2 from the germline V gene are KGHSH and LQKENI. This CDR3 comprises 15 residues. In DNA, the CDR3 is TGTGCCAGCTCGCACGGACAGGGATTATTCTACGAGCAGTACTTC. It translates to CASSHGQGLFYEQYF.

This rearrangement joins TRBV7-8 to TRBJ1-5; tentative D call: TRBD1 (5 bases). The germline V gene has CDR1 SGHVS and CDR2 FQNEAQ. The CDR3 is made up of 17 amino acids. Deletions cut 4 bases from V and 7 bases from J, with 23 bases between. Written as DNA, the CDR3 is TGTGCCAGCAGCTCACGCCCGAGAAATAGGGGTAGACAGCCCCAGCATTTT. Translation gives CASSSRPRNRGRQPQHF.

In this sample, this clone turned up a few times. The V call is TRBV18, the J call TRBJ1-5, with 8 bases lining up with TRBD1. The V gene end was trimmed by 6 bases and the J gene end by 3 bases; junction bases not matched to a gene: 4. The CDR3 covers 14 residues. CDR1 KGHSH and CDR2 LQKENI come from the germline V gene. The CDR3 protein is CASSPDRANQPQHF. The DNA for the CDR3 is TGTGCCAGCTCCCCGGACAGGGCCAATCAGCCCCAGCATTTT.

This chain links TRBV27 with TRBJ1-5, with D tentatively TRBD1 (6 bases). The CDR3 sequence is 16 residues long. The V gene's germline CDR1 is MNHEY and CDR2 SMNVEV (reference sequence). Trimming stripped 6 bases from V and 0 bases from J, with 15 bases between. The CDR3 protein is CASRGGTSSSNQPQHF. The CDR3, as DNA: TGTGCCAGCAGGGGGGGGACAAGTAGTAGCAATCAGCCCCAGCATTTT.

This chain's CDR3 is CASGQGLGYGYTF. The CDR3, as DNA: TGTGCCAGTGGTCAGGGCCTCGGCTATGGCTACACCTTC. The chain combines TRBV19 with TRBJ1-2, with a weak D call TRBD1 (5 bases). Germline V CDR1 and CDR2: LNHDA, SQIVND (reference sequence). Trimming removed 8 bases at V and 4 bases at J, with 14 bases between. This CDR3 comprises 13 residues.

The chain carries TRBV12-3 or TRBV12-4 and TRBJ1-5, with D hard to call. There are 13 residues in the CDR3. Trimming left V 3 bases short and J 5 bases short, with 8 bases between. The CDR3: CASSFTPDQPQHF. CDR3 coding DNA: TGTGCCAGCAGTTTTACCCCGGATCAGCCCCAGCATTTT.